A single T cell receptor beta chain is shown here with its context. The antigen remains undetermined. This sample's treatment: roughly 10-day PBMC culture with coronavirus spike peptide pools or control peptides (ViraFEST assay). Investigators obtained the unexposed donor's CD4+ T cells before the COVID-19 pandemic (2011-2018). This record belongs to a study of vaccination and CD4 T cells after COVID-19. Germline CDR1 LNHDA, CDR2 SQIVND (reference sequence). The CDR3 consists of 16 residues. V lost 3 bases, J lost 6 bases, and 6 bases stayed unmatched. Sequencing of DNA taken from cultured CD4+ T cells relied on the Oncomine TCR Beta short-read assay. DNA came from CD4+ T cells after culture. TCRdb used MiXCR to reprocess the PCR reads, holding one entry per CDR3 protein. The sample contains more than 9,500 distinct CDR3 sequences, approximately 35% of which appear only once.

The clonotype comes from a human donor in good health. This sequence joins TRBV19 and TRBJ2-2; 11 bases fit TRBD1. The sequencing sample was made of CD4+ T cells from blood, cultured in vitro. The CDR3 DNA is TGTGCCAGTAGTATTAGGACAGGGGGCCTCGCCGGGGAGCTGTTTTTT. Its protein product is CASSIRTGGLAGELFF.